Sequencing of this T cell receptor beta chain was carried out in a study of blood T cell repertoires in COVID-19. In the study overall: Spain, Italy and the United States supplied samples that represented acute and convalescent COVID-19.

The germline V gene encodes CDR1 SEHNR and CDR2 FQNEAQ (reference sequence). This CDR3 is built from 16 residues. Trimming removed 2 bases from V and 6 bases from J; junction bases left unmatched: 9. The data were produced by immunoSEQ multiplex PCR, yet TCRdb's version contains in-frame clones alone and is incomplete. The sample yields roughly 110,000 clones, 71% seen once. The rearrangement uses TRBV7-9 and TRBJ2-1, with TRBD1 identical over 8 bases. The sequencing input was peripheral blood. The sequence was collected from a human donor with acute or convalescent COVID-19. The donor label of this sample is uncertain. The CDR3 loop is CASSLRPGQVINEQFF. The CDR3 DNA reads TGTGCCAGCAGCTTAAGACCGGGACAGGTTATCAATGAGCAGTTCTTC.